This TCR beta chain comes out of a study of T cells in Graves' hyperthyroidism and ophthalmopathy. Background on the study: Peripheral blood was taken when the disease was first diagnosed, before any treatment began.

This clonotype came up many times. What it recognizes is unknown. Amplified regions were TCR beta CDR3 sequences from RNA transcripts. The HTBI set primed first-round TCR CDR3 RT-PCR. TCRdb independently ran MiXCR on the multiplex PCR reads; one entry per CDR3 protein. The repertoire holds 250,000 or so distinct CDR3 sequences, with over 15% as singletons. General study findings and limits: Most thyroid-expanded clonotypes above 0.001 were also found in blood.

V was pared by 4 bases and J by 1 base, with 7 bases of the junction left unmatched. Germline loops: CDR1 SGHDT, CDR2 YYEEEE. The CDR3 contains 15 residues. The V gene is TRBV5-6, the J gene TRBJ1-1, with 7 bases identical to TRBD1. This receptor was identified in a woman aged 18-29 years with Graves' ophthalmopathy. The sequencing input was blood. Here the CDR3 reads CASSPRAGGNTEAFF. CDR3 nucleotide sequence: TGTGCCAGCAGCCCCCGGGCAGGGGGGAACACTGAAGCTTTCTTT. Looking up the rest from reference TRBV5-6 and TRBJ1-1 gives the full variable domain: DAGVTQSPTHLIKTRGQQVTLRCSPKSGHDTVSWYQQALGQGPQFIFQYYEEEERQRGNFPDRFSGHQFPNYSSELNVNALLLGDSALYLCASSPRAGGNTEAFFGQGTRLTVV.